The 30 T cell receptor beta chains below all came from one sample that was sequenced in a study of blood T cell repertoires in COVID-19. Measured with immunoSEQ multiplex PCR; TCRdb has only the in-frame clones, and not every one. The sample includes around 190,000 clones, about 88% of them seen just once. Sequencing was done on a sample of peripheral blood. The receptors here all came from a man over 45 with COVID-19, enrolled during active disease.

The rearrangement uses TRBV18 and TRBJ2-7, with D hard to call. CDR1 and CDR2 (germline): KGHSH, LQKENI. The CDR3 has 12 amino acids. The V and J ends lost 5 bases and 2 bases respectively, with 7 bases between them. CDR3 DNA: TGTGCCAGCTCAACTACAACCTACGAGCAGTACTTC. This translates into CASSTTTYEQYF.

This chain uses TRBV6-2 or TRBV6-3 with TRBJ2-5, with TRBD2 identical over 13 bases. After removal of 0 bases from V and 0 bases from J, the junction contained 13 bases not matched to a gene. Germline-derived CDR1 and CDR2 are MNHEY and SVGEGT. The CDR3 sequence is 21 residues long. The CDR3: CASSYSMPTSGRTSYQETQYF. CDR3 coding DNA: TGTGCCAGCAGTTACTCGATGCCGACTAGCGGGAGGACCTCGTACCAAGAGACCCAGTACTTC.

V gene TRBV28 combines with J gene TRBJ2-7; TRBD1 matches 8 bases. Germline V gene lookup returns CDR1 MDHEN and CDR2 SYDVKM. Losses at the gene ends were 2 bases for V and 3 bases for J; bases not matched to a gene: 3. The CDR3 is made up of 14 amino acids. The CDR3 region is CASSLQDRDYEQYF. The CDR3 DNA is TGTGCCAGCAGTTTACAGGACAGGGACTACGAGCAGTACTTC.

The J gene is TRBJ2-1, the V gene TRBV19; 10 nucleotides align to TRBD2. The CDR3 length is 15 residues. The junction had 10 bases not matched to a gene; V was cut back by 6 bases and J by 8 bases. Germline CDR1 reads LNHDA; CDR2 reads SQIVND (reference sequence). CDR3 in amino acids: CASRPSGRAVDEQFF. CDR3 nucleotide sequence: TGTGCCAGTAGACCGAGCGGGAGGGCCGTAGATGAGCAGTTCTTC.

This CDR3 reads CASRFSSRRDYNEQFF. In DNA form, the CDR3 reads TGTGCCAGCAGGTTCAGCAGCAGGAGGGATTACAATGAGCAGTTCTTC. The chain couples TRBV27 to TRBJ2-1, with TRBD2 as a possible D gene (6 bases). V was shortened by 6 bases and J by 4 bases, with 19 bases between the two germline ends. The CDR3 spans 16 residues. CDR1 and CDR2 from the germline V gene are MNHEY and SMNVEV (reference sequence).

The rearrangement uses TRBV19 and TRBJ2-7; 7 nucleotides line up with TRBD1. The CDR3 is 15 amino acids. Germline V gene lookup returns CDR1 LNHDA and CDR2 SQIVND (reference sequence). The ends lost 3 bases at V and 3 bases at J; junction bases unmatched: 8. The CDR3 sequence: CASSISVPGGYEQYF. The CDR3 bases are TGTGCCAGTAGTATTTCCGTTCCAGGGGGCTACGAGCAGTACTTC.

The chain recombines TRBV28 with TRBJ2-5, with D perhaps TRBD1 (5 bases). The germline V and J ends were trimmed by 6 bases and 5 bases, with 22 bases remaining between them. CDR3 length equals 16 residues. The germline CDR1 and CDR2 sequences are MDHEN and SYDVKM. The CDR3 nucleotides are TGTGCCAGCAGGATAGGGGATTCGTGGTTGTCGGAGACCCAGTACTTC. Protein: CASRIGDSWLSETQYF.

The rearrangement uses TRBV28 and TRBJ1-2; D is perhaps TRBD1 (5 bases). V was cut by 10 bases and J by 5 bases, with 17 bases left in between. The CDR3 runs 13 residues. Per the germline V gene, CDR1 is MDHEN and CDR2 is SYDVKM. The CDR3 loop reads CAIKTPGSYGYTF. CDR3 nucleotide sequence: TGTGCCATCAAAACTCCAGGGTCATATGGCTACACCTTC.

The rearrangement links TRBV19 to TRBJ2-1; 9 bases fit TRBD2. The V gene end was trimmed by 5 bases and the J gene end by 8 bases; junction bases not matched to a gene: 16. This CDR3 is built from 17 residues. CDR1 is LNHDA and CDR2 is SQIVND in the germline V gene (reference sequence). The CDR3 nucleotides read TGTGCCAGTAGTCCCCCACCTAGGAGCGGGAGGATCTATGAGCAGTTCTTC. It codes for CASSPPPRSGRIYEQFF. The full variable domain, completed using reference TRBV19 and TRBJ2-1, is DGGITQSPKYLFRKEGQNVTLSCEQNLNHDAMYWYRQDPGQGLRLIYYSQIVNDFQKGDIAEGYSVSREKKESFPLTVTSAQKNPTAFYLCASSPPPRSGRIYEQFFGPGTRLTVL.

The chain links TRBV19 to TRBJ1-1; 9 bases match TRBD1. V shed 4 bases, J shed 5 bases, and the junction held 5 bases outside the gene matches. This CDR3 is built from 14 residues. The germline V gene has CDR1 LNHDA and CDR2 SQIVND (reference sequence). CDR3 bases: TGTGCCAGTAGTAGGGGACAGGGAGGGACTGAAGCTTTCTTT. Translating gives CASSRGQGGTEAFF.

This rearrangement joins TRBV10-3 to TRBJ2-1; D not certain. Per the germline V gene, CDR1 is ENHRY and CDR2 is SYGVKD. V lost 6 bases and J lost 7, with 10 bases in between. The CDR3 runs 12 residues. This CDR3 is CAIRSFSNEQFF. The CDR3 DNA sequence: TGTGCCATCAGGTCGTTCAGTAATGAGCAGTTCTTC.

This chain links TRBV29-1 with TRBJ2-1; 13 bases are a match to TRBD2. J was trimmed by 1 base and V by 1 base; bases with no gene match: 1. CDR3 length: 16 residues. The germline V gene has CDR1 SQVTM and CDR2 ANQGSEA. CDR3 coding DNA: TGCAGCGTTGAAGGGACTAGCGGGAGTTCCTACAATGAGCAGTTCTTC. Its translation is CSVEGTSGSSYNEQFF.

The V call is TRBV7-2, the J call TRBJ2-5; no clear D gene. Per the germline V gene, CDR1 is SGHTA and CDR2 is FQGNSA. CDR3 length equals 15 residues. V was cut by 2 bases and J by 1 base, with 11 bases left in between. DNA for the CDR3: TGTGCCAGCAGCTTAAATGGTCCCAGCCAAGAGACCCAGTACTTC. It codes for CASSLNGPSQETQYF.

This clone has a single count. This chain's CDR3 is CASSLATGGLNTGELFF. DNA for the CDR3: TGCGCCAGCAGCTTGGCCACAGGGGGCCTTAACACCGGGGAGCTGTTTTTT. The chain employs TRBV5-1 and TRBJ2-2, with 9 bases aligning to TRBD1. V gave up 0 bases and J gave up 2 bases; unmatched junction bases: 5. The CDR3 runs 17 residues. CDR1 is SGHRS and CDR2 is YFSETQ in the germline V gene.

V and J are TRBV4-1 and TRBJ1-4; 7 bases agree with TRBD1. This CDR3 has 17 amino acids. Germline loops: CDR1 MGHRA, CDR2 YSYEKL. V shed 4 bases, J shed 2 bases, and the junction held 10 bases outside the gene matches. The CDR3 bases are TGCGCCAGCAGCCTAGGGGCAGGGGGTAAGACTAATGAAAAACTGTTTTTT. Encoded protein: CASSLGAGGKTNEKLFF.

The genes are TRBV19 and TRBJ2-7, with D unresolved. The CDR3 totals 12 residues. Germline V lookup: CDR1 LNHDA, CDR2 SQIVND (reference sequence). Trimming removed 4 bases at V and 3 bases at J, with 7 bases between. The CDR3 loop reads CASSRDGYEQYF. CDR3 nucleotide sequence: TGTGCCAGTAGTAGAGACGGCTACGAGCAGTACTTC.

This chain links TRBV12-3 or TRBV12-4 with TRBJ1-1; possibly TRBD1 for D (5 bases). V dropped 3 bases and J dropped 8 bases, with 10 bases sitting between them. The CDR3 is 12 residues long. The CDR3 protein is CASSFQGTEAFF. For the CDR3, the DNA is TGTGCCAGCAGTTTTCAGGGAACAGAAGCTTTCTTT.

The chain's CDR3 is CASSALVSGYEQYF. CDR3 nucleotides: TGTGCCAGCAGCGCGCTAGTCTCGGGCTACGAGCAGTACTTC. The J gene is TRBJ2-7, the V gene TRBV7-2, with no clear D. V lost 5 bases and J lost 3, with 14 bases in between. This CDR3 region has 14 residues. Per the germline V gene, CDR1 is SGHTA and CDR2 is FQGNSA.

This CDR3 reads CASSLSGVRDTQYF. In DNA, the CDR3 is TGTGCCAGCAGCTTATCGGGGGTTCGGGATACGCAGTATTTT. V and J are TRBV7-9 and TRBJ2-3; D might be TRBD2 (6 bases). Looked up from germline, CDR1 is SEHNR and CDR2 is FQNEAQ (reference sequence). V gave up 2 bases and J gave up 6 bases, with 12 bases separating them. CDR3 size: 14 residues.

The chain has TRBV27 and TRBJ2-7, with 11 nucleotides matching TRBD1. In germline, CDR1 is MNHEY, CDR2 SMNVEV (reference sequence). With 5 bases clipped from V and 3 bases from J, the junction kept 9 bases outside the gene matches. CDR3 size: 16 residues. The CDR3 here is CASSLTTGTGGYEQYF. CDR3 DNA: TGTGCCAGCAGTCTAACAACCGGGACAGGGGGCTACGAGCAGTACTTC.

This chain joins TRBV28 and TRBJ2-7; 10 bases agree with TRBD1. The trim removed 4 bases at V and 0 bases at J, leaving 3 bases unmatched. Germline lookup yields CDR1 MDHEN and CDR2 SYDVKM. The CDR3 spans 15 residues. The chain's CDR3 is CASSWTGGPSYEQYF. The CDR3 region has the DNA TGTGCCAGCAGTTGGACAGGGGGTCCCTCCTACGAGCAGTACTTC.

The rearrangement uses TRBV19 and TRBJ1-2, with TRBD1 matching 7 bases. Trimming at V came to 5 bases and at J to 4 bases, leaving 7 bases not matched to a gene. This CDR3 has 14 residues. Germline CDR1 and CDR2: LNHDA and SQIVND (reference sequence). DNA for the CDR3: TGTGCCAGTAGTCGGGACAGCAAGGGCTATGGCTACACCTTC. Its protein product is CASSRDSKGYGYTF.

The V and J genes are TRBV28 and TRBJ1-1; D remains unclear. From germline, CDR1 is MDHEN and CDR2 SYDVKM. The CDR3 sequence is 15 residues long. Between the trimmed V and J ends, which lost 7 bases and 2 bases, there was a span of 17 bases. The CDR3 region is CASTTASAGNTEAFF. The CDR3 nucleotides are TGTGCCAGCACTACCGCATCCGCGGGTAACACTGAAGCTTTCTTT.

The chain links TRBV27 to TRBJ2-2; tentative D call: TRBD2 (5 bases). Trimming pared 5 bases from V and 8 bases from J, leaving 9 bases between. The CDR3 has 12 residues. The germline gives CDR1 MNHEY, CDR2 SMNVEV (reference sequence). The CDR3 bases are TGTGCCAGCAGTCTCCCGGGGGGGGAGCTGTTTTTT. This codes for CASSLPGGELFF.

The V and J genes are TRBV5-1 and TRBJ2-3; D is possibly TRBD2 (6 bases). This CDR3 has 17 residues. V was shortened by 4 bases and J by 0 bases, with 18 bases between the two germline ends. Per germline, CDR1 SGHRS and CDR2 YFSETQ. DNA of the CDR3: TGCGCCAGCAGCAGAGGAATTAGCGGAGCTAGCACAGATACGCAGTATTTT. As protein: CASSRGISGASTDTQYF.

This clone was picked up a small number of times. This chain joins TRBV28 and TRBJ1-2; 8 positions agree with TRBD1. The CDR3 totals 14 residues. The germline V gene has CDR1 MDHEN and CDR2 SYDVKM. Trimming removed 5 bases from V and 4 bases from J; junction bases left unmatched: 6. Written as DNA, the CDR3 is TGTGCCAGCAGTGCCGGGACAGGAATCTATGGCTACACCTTC. Its translation is CASSAGTGIYGYTF.

The chain has TRBV28 and TRBJ1-5; D gene uncertain. Looked up from germline, CDR1 is MDHEN and CDR2 is SYDVKM. The CDR3 runs to 12 residues. V lost 7 bases and J lost 3, with 7 bases in between. The CDR3 region is CASTVLNQPQHF. The CDR3 coding sequence is TGTGCCAGCACGGTCCTCAATCAGCCCCAGCATTTT.

V is TRBV19 and J is TRBJ2-3; TRBD1 might be the D (6 bases). This CDR3 is 14 amino acids long. The V and J ends lost 3 bases and 5 bases respectively, with 12 bases between them. Per germline, CDR1 LNHDA and CDR2 SQIVND (reference sequence). The CDR3 reads CASSIGGEEDTQYF. CDR3 nucleotide sequence: TGTGCCAGTAGTATTGGGGGCGAAGAAGATACGCAGTATTTT.

The rearrangement links TRBV12-5 to TRBJ1-1, with 10 positions matching TRBD1. CDR1 LGHNT and CDR2 FRNRAP come from the germline V gene. This CDR3 is built from 15 residues. The ends lost 5 bases at V and 7 bases at J; junction bases unmatched: 10. CDR3 amino acids: CASGLSGTGVGEAFF. CDR3 DNA sequence: TGTGCTAGTGGTCTGTCCGGGACAGGGGTTGGTGAAGCTTTCTTT.

V usage is TRBV29-1 and J usage is TRBJ2-3; TRBD1 might be the D (7 bases). Germline lookup yields CDR1 SQVTM and CDR2 ANQGSEA. The CDR3 length is 13 residues. V was pared by 8 bases and J by 10 bases, with 22 bases between. CDR3 sequence reads: CSIIRGMAGSQYF. The CDR3 DNA follows: TGCAGCATAATCAGGGGGATGGCGGGGTCGCAGTATTTT.